These 2 T cell receptor beta chains came from one sample sequenced in a study of blood T cells in healthy people across ages. PCR was performed a second time for roughly 6 to 12 cycles using a sample-barcoded 5' primer and a J-beta primer mix. TCRdb reanalysed the 5' RACE reads using MiXCR and keeps one entry per CDR3 protein. The sample lists 700,000 to 850,000 distinct CDR3 sequences, about 55% occurring once. The sequencing input was blood. The source is a man at least 80 years old in good health.

The V call is TRBV10-2, the J call TRBJ1-1; D is unclear. V gave up 3 bases and J gave up 5 bases, with 16 bases separating them. Germline assignment: CDR1 WSHSY and CDR2 SAAADI. The CDR3 has 15 amino acids. CDR3 nucleotide sequence: TGCGCCAGCAGTGAATTTCGGGGATTTGGGACTGAAGCTTTCTTT. It translates to CASSEFRGFGTEAFF.

The chain links TRBV7-9 to TRBJ2-7; the match to TRBD1 covers 7 bases. The V gene's germline CDR1 is SEHNR and CDR2 FQNEAQ (reference sequence). V lost 4 bases, J lost 7 bases, and 10 bases stayed unmatched. CDR3 length equals 14 residues. CDR3 sequence reads: CASSSRQGGKEQYF. CDR3 sequence (DNA): TGTGCCAGCAGCTCGAGACAGGGTGGAAAGGAGCAGTACTTC. Variable domain in full (rest from reference TRBV7-9 and TRBJ2-7): DTGVSQNPRHKITKRGQNVTFRCDPISEHNRLYWYRQTLGQGPEFLTYFQNEAQLEKSRLLSDRFSAERPKGSFSTLEIQRTEQGDSAMYLCASSSRQGGKEQYFGPGTRLTVT.